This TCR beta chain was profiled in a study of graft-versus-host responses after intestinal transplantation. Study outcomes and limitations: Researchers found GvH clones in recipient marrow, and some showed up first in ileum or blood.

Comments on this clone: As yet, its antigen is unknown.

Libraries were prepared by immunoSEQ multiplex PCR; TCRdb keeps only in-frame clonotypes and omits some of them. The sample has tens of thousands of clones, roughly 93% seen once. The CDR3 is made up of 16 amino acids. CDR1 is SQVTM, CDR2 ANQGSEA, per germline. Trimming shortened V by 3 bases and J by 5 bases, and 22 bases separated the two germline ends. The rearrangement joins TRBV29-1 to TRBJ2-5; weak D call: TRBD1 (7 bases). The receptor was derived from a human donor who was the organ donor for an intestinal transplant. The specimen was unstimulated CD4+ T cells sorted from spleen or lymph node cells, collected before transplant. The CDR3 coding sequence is TGCAGCGTTGACGCAGGGGGGTCTTGGTTTGAGGAGACCCAGTACTTC. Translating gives CSVDAGGSWFEETQYF.